Listed below are T cell receptor beta chains from one sample, sequenced in a study of monozygotic twins with inflammatory bowel disease. From the 5' RACE reads, TCRdb lists one entry per CDR3 protein and no DNA. This sample's table reports around 99,000 distinct CDR3 sequences. The sample taken for sequencing was blood. The receptors here all came from a human donor with ulcerative colitis or Crohn's disease, or a healthy co-twin of an affected twin (not recorded which). Both conserved end residues are part of each CDR3. The order of the fields is J gene, V gene, CDR3 protein.

j_gene: TRBJ2-7
v_gene: TRBV12-3/TRBV12-4
CDR3aa: CASTDSGLAGSYEQYF

j_gene: TRBJ2-1
v_gene: TRBV4-3
CDR3aa: CASSQENYNEQFF

j_gene: TRBJ1-2
v_gene: TRBV6-2/TRBV6-3
CDR3aa: CASSSLGSLYGYTF

j_gene: TRBJ1-1
v_gene: TRBV29-1
CDR3aa: CSANLGTTNTEAFF

j_gene: TRBJ1-5
v_gene: TRBV7-8
CDR3aa: CASSRGTEDQPQHF

j_gene: TRBJ2-5
v_gene: TRBV2
CDR3aa: CASSEPPLAGGPQETQYF

j_gene: TRBJ1-1
v_gene: TRBV4-3
CDR3aa: CASSQVIQALTGTEAFF

j_gene: TRBJ2-2
v_gene: TRBV20-1
CDR3aa: CSARGGLRESVAGELFF

j_gene: TRBJ2-3
v_gene: TRBV20-1
CDR3aa: CSAMSGTSTDTQYF

j_gene: TRBJ2-1
v_gene: TRBV7-2
CDR3aa: CASSLSRGAPNEQFF

j_gene: TRBJ2-7
v_gene: TRBV5-1
CDR3aa: CASRGVHEQNF

j_gene: TRBJ2-7
v_gene: TRBV20-1
CDR3aa: CSARDPASGREYEQYF

j_gene: TRBJ2-5
v_gene: TRBV7-6
CDR3aa: CASSLAGQGAGETQYF

j_gene: TRBJ2-1
v_gene: TRBV7-2
CDR3aa: CASGQTVRDNEQFF

j_gene: TRBJ2-3
v_gene: TRBV4-2
CDR3aa: CASSFGGGGGTDTQYF

j_gene: TRBJ2-3
v_gene: TRBV9
CDR3aa: CASSVEGREDTQYF

j_gene: TRBJ2-2
v_gene: TRBV6-5
CDR3aa: CASSYTGASGELFF

j_gene: TRBJ2-7
v_gene: TRBV5-1
CDR3aa: CASSLAGTGVYEQYF

j_gene: TRBJ2-1
v_gene: TRBV2
CDR3aa: CASRRTSGVIGTYNEQFF

j_gene: TRBJ2-1
v_gene: TRBV4-1
CDR3aa: CASSQGPSGRAVPYEQFF

j_gene: TRBJ2-2
v_gene: TRBV5-1
CDR3aa: CASSSLSFGARELFF

j_gene: TRBJ2-1
v_gene: TRBV12-3/TRBV12-4
CDR3aa: CASSSFSGQGNNEQFF

j_gene: TRBJ2-1
v_gene: TRBV14
CDR3aa: CASSPGTNNEQFF

j_gene: TRBJ1-2
v_gene: TRBV4-2
CDR3aa: CASSQERRQGTYGYTF

j_gene: TRBJ2-1
v_gene: TRBV5-6
CDR3aa: CASSLALAGGEQFF

j_gene: TRBJ1-1
v_gene: TRBV20-1
CDR3aa: CSARTPPEAFF

j_gene: TRBJ2-3
v_gene: TRBV7-9
CDR3aa: CASSLSRATDTQYF

j_gene: TRBJ1-5
v_gene: TRBV19
CDR3aa: CASSIRPEAGGDQPQHF

j_gene: TRBJ2-1
v_gene: TRBV5-5
CDR3aa: CASSPYLGQYSNEQFF

j_gene: TRBJ2-5
v_gene: TRBV12-3/TRBV12-4
CDR3aa: CASSLGVAGYQETQYF

j_gene: TRBJ2-3
v_gene: TRBV5-1
CDR3aa: CASSPGGTDTQYF

j_gene: TRBJ1-3
v_gene: TRBV10-3
CDR3aa: CAISESDGTAGNTIYF

j_gene: TRBJ2-5
v_gene: TRBV7-9
CDR3aa: CASSSTWVGTQYF

j_gene: TRBJ2-7
v_gene: TRBV29-1
CDR3aa: CSVQGSGYEQYF

j_gene: TRBJ2-1
v_gene: TRBV9
CDR3aa: CASSLRGNNEQFF

j_gene: TRBJ2-1
v_gene: TRBV5-4
CDR3aa: CASSLDRGGADEQFF

j_gene: TRBJ1-6
v_gene: TRBV30
CDR3aa: CAWDRPLGPLHF

j_gene: TRBJ1-2
v_gene: TRBV12-5
CDR3aa: CASGLGPRSSGGYTF

j_gene: TRBJ1-5
v_gene: TRBV19
CDR3aa: CASSIEQYPFSNQPQHF

j_gene: TRBJ2-2
v_gene: TRBV7-6
CDR3aa: CASSLKSLGLAGGRNTGELFF

j_gene: TRBJ1-2
v_gene: TRBV7-9
CDR3aa: CASSLGLDSNYGYTF